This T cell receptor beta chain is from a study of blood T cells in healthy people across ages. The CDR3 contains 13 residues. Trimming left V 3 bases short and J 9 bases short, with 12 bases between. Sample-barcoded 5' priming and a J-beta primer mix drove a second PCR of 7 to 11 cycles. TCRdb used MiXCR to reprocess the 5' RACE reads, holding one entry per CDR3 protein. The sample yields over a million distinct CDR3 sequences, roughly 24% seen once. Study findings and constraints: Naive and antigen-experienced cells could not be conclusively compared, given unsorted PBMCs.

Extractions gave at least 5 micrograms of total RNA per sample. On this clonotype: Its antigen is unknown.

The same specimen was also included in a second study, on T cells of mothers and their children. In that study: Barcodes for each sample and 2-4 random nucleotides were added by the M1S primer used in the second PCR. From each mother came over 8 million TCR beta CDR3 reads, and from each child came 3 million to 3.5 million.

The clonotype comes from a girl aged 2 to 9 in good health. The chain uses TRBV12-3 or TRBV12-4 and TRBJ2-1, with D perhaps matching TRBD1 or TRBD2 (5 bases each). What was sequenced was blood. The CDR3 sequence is CASSFLGEGEQFF. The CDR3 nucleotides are TGTGCCAGCAGTTTTCTGGGGGAAGGTGAGCAGTTCTTC.